This T cell receptor (beta chain) was observed in a study of immune characteristics of hereditary and idiopathic chronic pancreatitis. Study-level background: The study examined local immune cells and TCRbeta repertoires in the pancreas in hereditary and idiopathic chronic pancreatitis, using control pancreases from organ donors for comparison. TCRbeta sequencing covered 4 or 5 control pancreases, 7 or 8 hereditary chronic pancreatitis pancreases and roughly six idiopathic chronic pancreatitis pancreases. The gDNA-based approach was chosen because it involved minimal in vitro experimental manipulation of pancreas-infiltrating T cells. What the study reported, not specific to this receptor: Chronic pancreatitis caused by alcohol use was not included in the study. Patient tissue was available only at the time of TPIAT, so disease duration differences may have influenced immune findings. Among 10 to 15 chronic pancreatitis patients, a positive correlation was found between numbers of productive TCR rearrangements and disease severity scores. Significantly increased TCRbeta repertoire diversity and reduced clonality were observed in both chronic pancreatitis groups relative to controls. Hereditary and idiopathic chronic pancreatitis differed in Vbeta-Jbeta gene family usage, including TRBV10, TRBV19, TRBV23 and TRBV5.

CDR1 and CDR2, looked up from the germline V gene, are MRHNA and SNTAGT. From the cysteine up to the phenylalanine, the CDR3 has a length of 14 residues. Only CDR3 DNA remains: 42 bases, in frame from the first base. The V and J ends are trimmed by 4 bases and 6 bases, leaving 13 bases between them. Pancreas tissue with chronic pancreatitis was obtained from patients having total pancreatectomy with islet autotransplantation (TPIAT). The chronic pancreatitis patients who were included had no known history of diabetes. For TCRbeta sequencing, genomic DNA was pulled straight from bulk pancreas tissue, skipping any T cell sorting. Pancreas tissues from patients and organ donors were collected consecutively at two US centers. Of note for this clone: There is no known antigen for this receptor. The record has no base qualities; no much larger clone is one base away.

The library was obtained by the immunoSEQ multiplex PCR assay. The TCRbeta CDR3 region and adjacent sequences were amplified and sequenced from pancreatic genomic DNA. In the authors' own workflow: Repertoire diversity was measured as a mean normalized Shannon-Wiener index, alongside productive clonality and productive rearrangement counts. The nonparametric Mann-Whitney U test was used to compare repertoire metrics between controls and chronic pancreatitis. Shared clonotypes were defined as CDR3beta sequences with identical amino acid composition and length across subjects. TCRdb mirrors the immuneACCESS table, restricted to in-frame sequences. Some clones are absent from its copies; in checked studies, under half trace to an unresolved V gene, and the reason for the others is unknown. That table supplies the V and J calls and clone size; D and trimming were determined from the DNA. In this sample the table shows 13,000 to 15,000 clones, around 67% of which occur a single time. Together, the top ten hold over 12% of the sample.

This receptor chain uses TRBV6-4 and TRBJ2-1; the D call is tentative, TRBD1 or TRBD2, as each matches 5 bases. The TCR was taken from a human donor with chronic pancreatitis. The sample taken for sequencing was pancreas tissue with hereditary chronic pancreatitis. The CDR3 amino acid sequence is: CASSGGQGGNEQFF. The bases read TGTGCCAGCAGTGGAGGGCAGGGTGGCAATGAGCAGTTCTTC.